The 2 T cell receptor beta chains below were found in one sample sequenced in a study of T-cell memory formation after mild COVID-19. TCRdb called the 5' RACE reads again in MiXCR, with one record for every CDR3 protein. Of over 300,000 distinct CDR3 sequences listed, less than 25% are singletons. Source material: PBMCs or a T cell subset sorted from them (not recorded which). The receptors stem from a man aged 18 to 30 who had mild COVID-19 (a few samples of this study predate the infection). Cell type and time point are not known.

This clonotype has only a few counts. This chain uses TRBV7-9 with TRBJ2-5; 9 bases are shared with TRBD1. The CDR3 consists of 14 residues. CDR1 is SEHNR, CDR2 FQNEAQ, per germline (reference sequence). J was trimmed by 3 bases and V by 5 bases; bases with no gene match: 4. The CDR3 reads CASSLWTGEETQYF. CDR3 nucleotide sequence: TGTGCCAGCAGCCTCTGGACAGGGGAAGAGACCCAGTACTTC. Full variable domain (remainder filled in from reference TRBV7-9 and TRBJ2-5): DTGVSQNPRHKITKRGQNVTFRCDPISEHNRLYWYRQTLGQGPEFLTYFQNEAQLEKSRLLSDRFSAERPKGSFSTLEIQRTEQGDSAMYLCASSLWTGEETQYFGPGTRLLVL.

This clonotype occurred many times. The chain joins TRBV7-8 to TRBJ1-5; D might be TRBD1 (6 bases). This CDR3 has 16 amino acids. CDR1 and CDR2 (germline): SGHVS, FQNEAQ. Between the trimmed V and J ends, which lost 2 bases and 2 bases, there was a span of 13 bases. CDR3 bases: TGTGCCAGCAGCTTATTGTCATCAGGGGGCAATCAGCCCCAGCATTTT. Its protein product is CASSLLSSGGNQPQHF.